The 9 T cell receptor beta chains reported below all come from one sample, sequenced in a study of STAT3 mutations in large granular lymphocyte leukemia. General observations from the study: Every T-LGLL patient had at least one immunodominant TCRbeta clonotype.

These receptors have no known antigen. The assay was immunoSEQ multiplex PCR, and TCRdb's table has in-frame clones only and misses some. The sample records fewer than 11,000 clones, about 55% being singletons. Sample: peripheral blood mononuclear cells. All receptors derive from a boy between 10 and 17 years old with T-cell large granular lymphocyte leukemia. Some clones in this sample may be carry-over from other donors' samples.

V is TRBV5-6 and J is TRBJ1-1; tentatively, D is TRBD1 (5 bases). Germline V gene lookup returns CDR1 SGHDT and CDR2 YYEEEE. The V end lost 2 bases, the J end lost 5 bases, and 13 bases lay between the germline ends. The CDR3 runs 14 residues. The DNA for the CDR3 is TGTGCCAGCAGCTTATTGGGGCGAAAAACTGAAGCTTTCTTT. It encodes CASSLLGRKTEAFF. The variable domain in full, completed from reference TRBV5-6 and TRBJ1-1, reads DAGVTQSPTHLIKTRGQQVTLRCSPKSGHDTVSWYQQALGQGPQFIFQYYEEEERQRGNFPDRFSGHQFPNYSSELNVNALLLGDSALYLCASSLLGRKTEAFFGQGTRLTVV.

This clone appeared a few times. V is TRBV13 and J is TRBJ2-3, with TRBD2 identical over 9 bases. The V gene end was trimmed by 8 bases and the J gene end by 3 bases; junction bases not matched to a gene: 9. CDR1 is PRHDT and CDR2 is FYEKMQ in the germline V gene (reference sequence). CDR3 size: 15 residues. For the CDR3, the DNA is TGTGCCAGCGTCTTGTTGCGGGAGGGGACAGATACGCAGTATTTT. Translated, it gives CASVLLREGTDTQYF.

The chain is built from TRBV7-9 and TRBJ1-4, with 7 bases fitting TRBD1. Germline V gene lookup returns CDR1 SEHNR and CDR2 FQNEAQ (reference sequence). This CDR3 region has 12 residues. V lost 1 base, J lost 12 bases, and 2 bases stayed unmatched. CDR3 coding DNA: TGTGCCAGCAGCTTAGACAGGGGAGAACTGTTTTTT. The encoded protein is CASSLDRGELFF.

This clone was seen only once. The chain carries TRBV5-4 and TRBJ2-1; D not certain. The CDR3 runs 13 residues. V lost 6 bases, J lost 5 bases, and 12 bases lay in between. The germline V gene has CDR1 SGHNT and CDR2 YYREEE (reference sequence). This CDR3 is CASNQILNNEQFF. In nucleotides, the CDR3 is TGTGCCAGCAATCAAATTTTAAACAATGAGCAGTTCTTC.

This rearrangement joins TRBV25-1 to TRBJ1-1, with unresolved D. With 6 bases removed from V and 0 bases from J, the gap between germline ends came to 8 bases. This CDR3 has 13 residues. Germline CDR1 MGHDK, CDR2 SYGVNS. The CDR3 coding sequence is TGTGCCAGCAGCCAAGACCTGAACACTGAAGCTTTCTTT. Protein sequence: CASSQDLNTEAFF.

This chain joins TRBV5-4 and TRBJ1-4; D perhaps matches TRBD1 (6 bases). Germline V lookup: CDR1 SGHNT, CDR2 YYREEE (reference sequence). Trimming removed 3 bases at V and 6 bases at J, with 21 bases between. The CDR3 contains 17 residues. The CDR3: CASSSGVGQLDYEKLFF. DNA of the CDR3: TGTGCCAGCAGCTCCGGAGTTGGACAGCTGGATTATGAAAAACTGTTTTTT.

The chain uses TRBV27 and TRBJ1-5; maybe TRBD1 (5 bases). Germline CDR1 MNHEY, CDR2 SMNVEV (reference sequence). V lost 7 bases and J lost 2, with 21 bases in between. This CDR3 region has 17 residues. The CDR3 nucleotides read TGTGCCAGCAAGGAACTTGGGGCGCACCAGGGCAATCAGCCCCAGCATTTT. The encoded protein is CASKELGAHQGNQPQHF.

The J gene is TRBJ2-1, the V gene TRBV5-4; 8 positions match TRBD2. Looked up from germline, CDR1 is SGHNT and CDR2 is YYREEE (reference sequence). The CDR3 consists of 14 residues. J gave up 5 bases and V 3 bases, and 4 bases lay outside the gene matches. CDR3 sequence reads: CASSSGGQDNEQFF. Written as DNA, the CDR3 is TGTGCCAGCAGCTCGGGGGGGCAGGACAATGAGCAGTTCTTC.

V and J are TRBV18 and TRBJ1-2, with D maybe TRBD1 (5 bases). Germline V gives CDR1 KGHSH, CDR2 LQKENI. The ends were cut back, 3 bases at V and 8 bases at J, with 19 bases in the middle. The CDR3 is made up of 15 amino acids. CDR3 coding DNA: TGTGCCAGCTCACCCGAAGCCGCGGGGGTTATAGGCTACACCTTC. Amino acids: CASSPEAAGVIGYTF.